This is a list of T cell receptor beta chains from one sample in a study of Ad26.COV2.S vaccination and SARS-CoV-2 variants. The protocol was immunoSEQ multiplex PCR, while the TCRdb copy is restricted to in-frame clones and leaves out a portion. The sample lists approximately 480,000 clones; roughly 85% were seen once. Sequences were derived from peripheral blood, sampled in a trial of Ad26.COV2.S vaccine versus placebo. All receptors derive from a person between 18 and 59 years old who received the Ad26.COV2.S COVID-19 vaccine or a placebo. Each CDR3 is given with its conserved first and last residue. The order of the fields is D gene, V gene, J gene, clone size, CDR3 protein, CDR3 DNA. The D gene is left open where the match is weak. The listing skips clone size in some rows; elsewhere it reads once, few, many or a size class.

NA	TRBV3-1/TRBV3-2	TRBJ2-1	NA	CASRHGSRFGEQFF	TGTGCCAGCAGGCACGGCAGTAGGTTCGGTGAGCAGTTCTTC
NA	TRBV4-1	TRBJ1-5	few	CASSQEQGRVQPQHF	TGCGCCAGCAGCCAAGAGCAGGGTCGGGTTCAGCCCCAGCATTTT
NA	TRBV28	TRBJ2-7	NA	CASGRSEQYF	TGTGCCAGCGGTCGTTCCGAGCAGTACTTC
NA	TRBV10-3	TRBJ1-2	NA	CAISEGVGNTF	TGTGCCATCAGTGAGGGCGTCGGGAACACCTTC
NA	TRBV10-3	TRBJ2-2	NA	CAIRDSSNTGELFF	TGTGCCATCAGGGACAGCTCGAACACCGGGGAGCTGTTTTTT
NA	TRBV14	TRBJ2-1	NA	CASSQGAPGLGYNEQFF	TGTGCCAGCAGCCAAGGGGCCCCGGGACTGGGTTACAATGAGCAGTTCTTC
NA	TRBV28	TRBJ1-2	NA	CASRATGRWGNYGYTF	TGTGCCAGCAGGGCCACAGGGCGCTGGGGTAACTATGGCTACACCTTC
TRBD2	TRBV7-8	TRBJ2-7	NA	CASSHSGSEQYF	TGTGCCAGCAGTCATAGCGGGAGCGAGCAGTACTTC
TRBD2	TRBV11-2	TRBJ2-5	NA	CASSLGLAGAETQYF	TGTGCCAGCAGCTTGGGACTAGCGGGAGCGGAGACCCAGTACTTC
NA	TRBV6-5	TRBJ2-7	NA	CASKSPTYEQYF	TGTGCCAGCAAGAGCCCGACCTACGAGCAGTACTTC
NA	TRBV7-9	TRBJ1-6	NA	CASSQLRAVNSPLHF	TGTGCCAGCAGCCAACTCCGGGCCGTAAATTCACCCCTCCACTTT
NA	TRBV6-5	TRBJ1-5	NA	CASKQQLYSNQPQHF	TGTGCCAGCAAACAACAGCTCTATAGCAATCAGCCCCAGCATTTT
TRBD2	TRBV7-2	TRBJ2-3	once	CASSPSGSRADTQYF	TGTGCCAGCAGCCCTAGCGGGAGTCGTGCAGATACGCAGTATTTT
NA	TRBV27	TRBJ1-2	NA	CASSLAANYGYTF	TGTGCCAGCAGTTTAGCGGCTAACTATGGCTACACCTTC
NA	TRBV7-9	TRBJ1-2	NA	CASSLTSQYGYTF	TGTGCCAGCAGCTTAACCTCCCAGTATGGCTACACCTTC
TRBD1	TRBV4-3	TRBJ1-1	NA	CASSQDTGGGLGTEAFF	TGCGCCAGCAGCCAGGATACAGGGGGCGGGTTGGGCACTGAAGCTTTCTTT
NA	TRBV27	TRBJ2-7	once	CASSRLAGGEQYF	TGTGCCAGCAGTCGACTAGCAGGGGGCGAGCAGTACTTC
NA	TRBV20-1	TRBJ1-2	NA	CSASGSYGYTF	TGCAGTGCTAGTGGCAGCTATGGCTACACCTTC
NA	TRBV27	TRBJ1-2	NA	CASSLLGAPEGGYTF	TGTGCCAGCAGTTTACTCGGGGCCCCCGAGGGTGGCTACACCTTC
NA	TRBV24-1	TRBJ2-1	NA	CATSAGGGQGGNEQFF	TGTGCCACCAGTGCGGGGGGGGGACAGGGAGGGAATGAGCAGTTCTTC
NA	TRBV29-1	TRBJ2-5	NA	CSAGGGTQETQYF	TGCAGCGCCGGGGGCGGCACCCAAGAGACCCAGTACTTC
TRBD1	TRBV9	TRBJ2-1	NA	CASSGSRDSLYNEQFF	TGTGCCAGCAGCGGAAGCCGGGACAGCTTATACAATGAGCAGTTCTTC
TRBD1	TRBV10-3	TRBJ2-2	NA	CALSSGGMGNTGELFF	TGTGCCCTCTCTTCAGGGGGTATGGGGAACACCGGGGAGCTGTTTTTT
TRBD1	TRBV29-1	TRBJ2-3	NA	CSGGWDRTQYF	TGCAGCGGGGGTTGGGACAGGACGCAGTATTTT
NA	TRBV10-3	TRBJ2-1	once	CATGPAGGEQFF	TGTGCCACAGGGCCCGCAGGTGGTGAGCAGTTCTTC
TRBD2	TRBV27	TRBJ2-1	NA	CASSLPLAGEGNEQFF	TGTGCCAGCAGTTTACCTCTAGCGGGAGAGGGTAATGAGCAGTTCTTC
NA	TRBV11-2	TRBJ1-2	NA	CASSLDLVYGYTF	TGTGCCAGCAGCTTAGATCTGGTCTATGGCTACACCTTC
NA	TRBV9	TRBJ1-6	NA	CASSAMTGGSPLHF	TGTGCCAGCAGCGCCATGACAGGAGGATCACCCCTCCACTTT
NA	TRBV4-3	TRBJ2-3	NA	CASSQAVWRGTDTQYF	TGCGCCAGCAGCCAAGCTGTGTGGCGGGGCACAGATACGCAGTATTTT
TRBD1	TRBV28	TRBJ2-3	once	CASSWARGRGHTDTQYF	TGTGCCAGCAGTTGGGCTCGGGGCAGGGGGCACACAGATACGCAGTATTTT
NA	TRBV5-4	TRBJ2-2	few	CASSGSNTGFTGELFF	TGTGCCAGCAGCGGCAGCAATACGGGGTTTACCGGGGAGCTGTTTTTT
TRBD1	TRBV6-6	TRBJ1-3	NA	CASKQTGTRDTIYF	TGTGCCAGCAAACAGACAGGGACTAGAGACACCATATATTTT
NA	TRBV24-1	TRBJ2-1	NA	CATSGREFGEQFF	TGTGCCACCAGTGGTCGGGAGTTCGGTGAGCAGTTCTTC
TRBD2	TRBV5-6	TRBJ2-1	NA	CASSLAGTSGYNEQFF	TGTGCCAGCAGCTTGGCCGGGACTAGCGGTTACAATGAGCAGTTCTTC
NA	TRBV12-3/TRBV12-4	TRBJ2-1	NA	CASSVGGVNEQFF	TGTGCCAGCAGTGTAGGTGGTGTCAATGAGCAGTTCTTC
NA	TRBV4-3	TRBJ2-7	once	CASSQGNEQYF	TGCGCCAGCAGCCAAGGGAACGAGCAGTACTTC
NA	TRBV6-2/TRBV6-3	TRBJ1-1	NA	CASSYPIGGVNTEAFF	TGTGCCAGCAGTTACCCCATCGGGGGTGTCAACACTGAAGCTTTCTTT
NA	TRBV3-1/TRBV3-2	TRBJ1-6	NA	CASSPLASGSPLHF	TGTGCCAGCAGCCCGCTGGCAAGTGGTTCACCCCTCCACTTT
TRBD1	TRBV14	TRBJ2-2	NA	CASSHTGTGSNTGELFF	TGTGCCAGCAGCCATACTGGGACAGGGTCGAACACCGGGGAGCTGTTTTTT
TRBD2	TRBV4-2	TRBJ2-3	NA	CASSQLAGAPDTQYF	TGTGCCAGCAGCCAACTAGCGGGAGCTCCAGATACGCAGTATTTT
NA	TRBV7-3	TRBJ1-4	NA	CASSMGPGEKLFF	TGTGCCAGCAGCATGGGGCCGGGAGAAAAACTGTTTTTT
NA	TRBV6-6	TRBJ1-2	NA	CASTGAGGRGNYGYTF	TGTGCCAGCACGGGGGCCGGCGGACGGGGGAACTATGGCTACACCTTC
NA	TRBV29-1	TRBJ1-2	NA	CSSGGNYGYTF	TGCAGCTCCGGCGGGAACTATGGCTACACCTTC
NA	TRBV4-3	TRBJ2-7	NA	CASSQDLGARARF	TGCGCCAGCAGCCAAGATCTAGGGGCCAGGGCCCGCTTC
TRBD1	TRBV18	TRBJ1-2	NA	CASSPRDRGGGYTF	TGTGCCAGCTCACCCCGGGACAGGGGCGGTGGCTACACCTTC
TRBD2	TRBV27	TRBJ2-3	NA	CASSWAGLLTDTQYF	TGTGCCAGCAGTTGGGCGGGACTACTCACAGATACGCAGTATTTT
TRBD2	TRBV7-2	TRBJ2-2	NA	CASSPRWAREGPGELFF	TGTGCCAGCAGCCCCCGGTGGGCGCGGGAGGGCCCGGGGGAGCTGTTTTTT
NA	TRBV19	TRBJ1-6	NA	CASSKETVSWSPLHF	TGTGCCAGTAGTAAAGAGACGGTATCTTGGTCACCCCTCCACTTT
NA	TRBV4-2	TRBJ1-1	NA	CASSQGNSLDTEAFF	TGTGCCAGCAGCCAAGGCAACTCGTTGGACACTGAAGCTTTCTTT
TRBD1	TRBV19	TRBJ1-2	NA	CASTSTGDFHYGYTF	TGTGCCAGTACCTCGACAGGGGACTTTCACTATGGCTACACCTTC
NA	TRBV28	TRBJ1-1	NA	CASRAGTANTEAFF	TGTGCCAGCAGGGCCGGGACGGCGAACACTGAAGCTTTCTTT
NA	TRBV7-9	TRBJ2-2	few	CASSLDQGRTGELFF	TGTGCCAGCAGCTTAGATCAGGGTAGAACCGGGGAGCTGTTTTTT
TRBD1	TRBV5-6	TRBJ2-7	once	CASSFRGTGGYEQYF	TGTGCCAGCAGCTTTCGGGGGACAGGGGGCTACGAGCAGTACTTC
NA	TRBV12-3/TRBV12-4	TRBJ2-7	NA	CASSPTGWEQYF	TGTGCCAGCAGCCCGACCGGTTGGGAGCAGTACTTC
NA	TRBV24-1	TRBJ1-2	few	CATSMAGAGYTF	TGTGCCACCAGTATGGCAGGGGCGGGCTACACCTTC
TRBD1	TRBV7-2	TRBJ1-1	NA	CASSPGQAGNTEAFF	TGTGCCAGCAGCCCCGGACAGGCGGGCAACACTGAAGCTTTCTTT
NA	TRBV29-1	TRBJ1-1	NA	CSVEQGNTEAFF	TGCAGCGTTGAACAGGGGAACACTGAAGCTTTCTTT